This record looks at one TCR beta chain sequence and its context. Clones were sequenced by immunoSEQ multiplex PCR, and TCRdb holds only the in-frame ones, with some missing. The data contain over 350,000 clones, roughly nine tenths of them singletons. Germline V CDR1 and CDR2: LNHNV, YYDKDF (reference sequence). The V and J ends lost 1 base and 3 bases respectively, with 12 bases between them. This CDR3 spans 15 amino acids. The sample is drawn from a study of blood T cell repertoires in COVID-19. Study overall: Samples taken during acute and convalescent COVID-19 were collected in the United States, Italy and Spain.

It was within 2 weeks before study entry that exposed participants met a COVID-19 case. The TCR sequence derives from a woman in her thirties or forties who had been exposed to COVID-19. The V call is TRBV15, the J call TRBJ1-1; weak D call: TRBD1 (6 bases). Sequenced: PBMCs or T cells enriched from blood (not recorded which). CDR3 nucleotides: TGTGCCACCAGCAGAGGCCGACAGGTTGACACTGAAGCTTTCTTT. It yields the protein CATSRGRQVDTEAFF.